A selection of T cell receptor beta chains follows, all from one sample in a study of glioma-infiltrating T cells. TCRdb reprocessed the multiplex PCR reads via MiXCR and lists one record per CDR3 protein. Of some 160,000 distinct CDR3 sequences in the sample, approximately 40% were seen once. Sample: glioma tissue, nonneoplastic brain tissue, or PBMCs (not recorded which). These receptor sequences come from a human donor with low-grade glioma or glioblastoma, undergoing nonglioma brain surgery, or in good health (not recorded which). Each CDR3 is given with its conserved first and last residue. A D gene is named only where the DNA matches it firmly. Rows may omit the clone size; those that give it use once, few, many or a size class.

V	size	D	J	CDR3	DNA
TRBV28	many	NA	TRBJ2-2	CASSLLNTGELFF	TGTGCCAGCAGTTTATTAAACACCGGGGAGCTGTTTTTT
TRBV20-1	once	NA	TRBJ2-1	CSASPSVSAQNGQFF	TGCAGTGCTAGCCCATCGGTTAGCGCCCAAAATGGGCAGTTCTTC
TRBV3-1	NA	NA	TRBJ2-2	CASSQDHGTGELFF	TGTGCCAGCAGCCAAGATCACGGCACCGGGGAGCTGTTTTTT
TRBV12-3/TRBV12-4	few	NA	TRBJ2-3	CASSLISQRTFSTDTQYF	TGTGCCAGCAGTTTGATTTCACAGAGGACTTTCTCCACAGATACGCAGTATTTT
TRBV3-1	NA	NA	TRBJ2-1	CASSQDIDGYNEKFF	TGTGCCAGCAGCCAAGATATAGACGGATACAATGAGAAGTTCTTC
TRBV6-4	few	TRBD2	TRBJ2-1	CASSVAGDTYNEQFF	TGTGCCAGCAGTGTAGCGGGAGATACTTACAATGAGCAGTTCTTC
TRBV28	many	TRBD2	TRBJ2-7	CASRGEGSSGSRYEQYF	TGTGCCAGCAGGGGGGAGGGCTCTAGCGGGAGCCGGTACGAGCAGTACTTC
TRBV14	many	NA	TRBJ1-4	CASSPSLYEKLFF	TGTGCCAGCAGCCCATCGTTATATGAAAAACTGTTTTTT
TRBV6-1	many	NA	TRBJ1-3	CASRVSGSGNTIYF	TGTGCCAGCAGAGTTTCCGGCTCTGGAAACACCATATATTTT
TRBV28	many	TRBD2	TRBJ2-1	CASSISGGYNEQFF	TGTGCCAGCAGTATTAGCGGGGGCTACAATGAGCAGTTCTTC
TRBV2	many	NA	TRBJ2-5	CASIVAETQYF	TGTGCCAGCATAGTGGCCGAGACCCAGTACTTC
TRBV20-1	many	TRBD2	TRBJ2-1	CSASTGTSGKPSIKQFF	TGCAGTGCTAGTACCGGGACTAGCGGGAAACCGTCCATTAAGCAGTTCTTC
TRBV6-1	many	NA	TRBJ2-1	CASSEVTSVFSEQFF	TGTGCCAGCAGTGAAGTAACCAGCGTATTTAGCGAGCAGTTCTTC
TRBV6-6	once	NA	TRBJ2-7	CATKGRVPLEGADEQYF	TGTGCCACAAAAGGAAGAGTTCCTTTAGAGGGAGCGGACGAGCAGTACTTC
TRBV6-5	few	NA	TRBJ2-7	CARRVSGLEPLHF	TGTGCCAGAAGGGTCAGTGGTCTCGAACCCCTCCACTTC
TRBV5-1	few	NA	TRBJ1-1	CASSLRVSTEAFF	TGCGCCAGCAGTCTCAGGGTTTCTACTGAAGCTTTCTTT
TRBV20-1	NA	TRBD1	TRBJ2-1	CSAGAGGLNEKFF	TGCAGTGCTGGAGCAGGGGGCCTAAATGAGAAGTTCTTC
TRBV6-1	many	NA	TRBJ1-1	CASSDTRVWNTEAFF	TGTGCCAGCAGTGATACCAGGGTCTGGAACACTGAAGCTTTCTTT
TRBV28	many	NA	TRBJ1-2	CASSRYGYTF	TGTGCCAGCAGCAGATATGGCTACACCTTC
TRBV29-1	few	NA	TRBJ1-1	CSVGTANTEAFF	TGCAGCGTTGGAACGGCAAACACTGAAGCTTTCTTT
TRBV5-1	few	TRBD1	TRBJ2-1	CASSLAPGQANNEQFF	TGCGCCAGCAGCTTGGCACCGGGACAGGCTAACAATGAGCAGTTCTTC
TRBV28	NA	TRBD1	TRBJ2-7	CATLRDSDIGQYF	TGTGCCACCCTCCGGGACAGTGACATCGGGCAGTACTTC
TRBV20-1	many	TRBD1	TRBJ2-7	CSARDPGTGAIEQYF	TGCAGTGCTAGAGATCCCGGGACAGGGGCCATCGAGCAGTACTTC
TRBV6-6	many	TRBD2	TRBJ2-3	CASSYSGLAGTTDTQYF	TGTGCCAGCAGTTACTCGGGACTAGCGGGAACAACAGATACGCAGTATTTT
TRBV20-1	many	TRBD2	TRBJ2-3	CSARLAGLTDTQYF	TGCAGTGCTAGACTAGCGGGACTGACAGATACGCAGTATTTT
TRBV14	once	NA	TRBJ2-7	CASNQGTYNYEQYF	TGTGCCAGCAACCAGGGCACGTATAACTACGAGCAGTACTTC
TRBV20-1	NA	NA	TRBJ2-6	CSARGWEDRSGANVLTF	TGCAGTGCTAGAGGTTGGGAGGACCGCTCTGGGGCCAACGTCCTGACTTTC
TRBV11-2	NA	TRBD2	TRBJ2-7	CASSLRLAGEGEQYF	TGTGCCAGCAGCTTAAGACTAGCGGGAGAGGGCGAGCAGTACTTC
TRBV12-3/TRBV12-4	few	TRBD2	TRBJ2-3	CASSLVIGLAGGSDTQYF	TGTGCCAGCAGTTTAGTGATCGGACTAGCGGGAGGTTCTGATACGCAGTATTTT
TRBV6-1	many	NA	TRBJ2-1	CASSGLWDEQFF	TGTGCCAGCAGTGGTTTATGGGATGAGCAGTTCTTC
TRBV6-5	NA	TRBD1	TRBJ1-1	CASTVQGEATEAFF	TGTGCCAGCACCGTACAGGGGGAGGCCACTGAAGCTTTCTTT
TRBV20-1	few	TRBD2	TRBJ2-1	CSGRGTGTSGRAPYNEQFF	TGCAGCGGAAGGGGGACTGGGACTAGCGGGAGGGCCCCCTACAATGAGCAGTTCTTC
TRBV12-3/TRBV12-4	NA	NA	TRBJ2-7	CASSFAGLTYEQYF	TGTGCCAGCAGTTTTGCAGGACTAACCTACGAGCAGTACTTC
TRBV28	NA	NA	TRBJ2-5	CASRTKLQENQYF	TGTGCCAGCCGGACCAAACTACAAGAGAACCAGTACTTC
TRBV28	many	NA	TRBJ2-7	CASSPGSHYEQYF	TGTGCCAGCAGTCCGGGATCACATTACGAGCAGTACTTC
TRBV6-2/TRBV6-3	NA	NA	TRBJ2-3	CASSLTSRSTDTQYF	TGTGCCAGCAGTCTAACTAGCCGTAGCACAGATACGCAGTATTTT
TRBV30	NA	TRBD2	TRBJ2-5	CAWIGRTSAQETQYF	TGTGCCTGGATTGGAAGGACTAGCGCCCAAGAGACCCAGTACTTC
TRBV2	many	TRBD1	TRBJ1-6	CASRGQGFSPLHF	TGTGCCAGCAGGGGACAGGGATTTTCACCCCTCCACTTT
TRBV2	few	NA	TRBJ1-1	CASKLQQIKDTEAFF	TGTGCCAGCAAATTACAGCAAATTAAGGACACTGAAGCTTTCTTT
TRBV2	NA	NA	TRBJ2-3	CASRPRTDTQYF	TGTGCCAGCAGACCCCGCACAGATACGCAGTATTTT
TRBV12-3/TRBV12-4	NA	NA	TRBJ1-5	CASSFSDRPQHF	TGTGCCAGCAGTTTTAGCGATCGGCCCCAGCATTTT
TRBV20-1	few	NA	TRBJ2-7	CSATKASSSLYEQYF	TGCAGTGCTACCAAGGCGAGTAGCTCTTTATACGAGCAGTACTTC
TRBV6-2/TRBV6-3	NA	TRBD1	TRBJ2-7	CANRGSGGTYEHYF	TGTGCCAACAGGGGGTCAGGGGGAACCTACGAGCATTACTTC
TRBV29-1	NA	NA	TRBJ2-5	CSVVSEGKTQYF	TGCAGCGTAGTTTCAGAAGGAAAGACCCAGTACTTC
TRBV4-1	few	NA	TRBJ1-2	CASSQWQGFQNYGYTF	TGCGCCAGCAGCCAATGGCAGGGCTTTCAAAACTATGGCTACACCTTC
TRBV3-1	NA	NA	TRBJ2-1	CDSSLSGPSYNEQFF	TGTGACAGCAGCCTTTCCGGCCCCTCCTACAATGAGCAGTTCTTC
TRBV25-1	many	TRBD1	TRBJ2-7	CASSVGQGVYEQYF	TGTGCCAGCAGTGTGGGACAGGGGGTATACGAGCAGTACTTC
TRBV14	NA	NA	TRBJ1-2	CASSPRTVTYGYTF	TGTGCCAGCAGTCCACGGACAGTAACCTATGGCTACACCTTC
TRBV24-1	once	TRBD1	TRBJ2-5	CATSYLEDRDQETQYF	TGTGCCACCAGTTATTTGGAGGACAGGGACCAAGAGACCCAGTACTTC
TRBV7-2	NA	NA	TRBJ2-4	CASSSDRAKNIQYF	TGTGCCAGCAGCTCCGATAGGGCCAAAAACATTCAGTACTTC
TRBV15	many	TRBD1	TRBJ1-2	CATSSWDRGFYGYTF	TGTGCCACCAGCAGCTGGGACAGGGGCTTCTATGGCTACACCTTC
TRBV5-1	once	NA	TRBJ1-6	CASSLDPGKPFTLRF	TGCGCCAGCAGCTTAGATCCAGGGAAACCATTCACCCTCCGCTTT
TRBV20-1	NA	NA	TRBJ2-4	CSVELAKNIQYF	TGCAGTGTGGAGCTGGCCAAAAACATTCAGTACTTC
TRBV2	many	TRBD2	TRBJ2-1	CASSEERGPDGEQFF	TGTGCCAGCAGTGAAGAGCGGGGACCAGACGGTGAGCAGTTCTTC